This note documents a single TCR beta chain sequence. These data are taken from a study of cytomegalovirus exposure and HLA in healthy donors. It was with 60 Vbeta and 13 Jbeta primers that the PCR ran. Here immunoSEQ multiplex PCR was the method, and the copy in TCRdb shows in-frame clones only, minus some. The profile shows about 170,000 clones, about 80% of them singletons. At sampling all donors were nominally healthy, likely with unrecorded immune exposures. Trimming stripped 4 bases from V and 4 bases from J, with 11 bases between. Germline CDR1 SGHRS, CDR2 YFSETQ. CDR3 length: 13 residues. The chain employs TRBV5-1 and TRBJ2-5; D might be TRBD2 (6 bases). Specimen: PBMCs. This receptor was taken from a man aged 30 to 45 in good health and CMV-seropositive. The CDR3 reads CASSGGLRETQYF. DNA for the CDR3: TGCGCCAGCAGCGGGGGGTTGAGAGAGACCCAGTACTTC.